A selection of T cell receptor beta chains follows, all from one sample in a study of cytomegalovirus exposure and HLA in healthy donors. Produced via immunoSEQ multiplex PCR; TCRdb's table is partial and in-frame only. The table has some 220,000 clones, about 89% seen once; the top ten hold 1%. Sequencing used PBMCs. The receptors stem from a woman aged 18-35 years in good health and CMV-seronegative. The CDR3 runs from the conserved cysteine through the conserved F or W. The order of the fields is V gene, J gene, D gene, clone size, CDR3 protein, CDR3 DNA. The D gene is left open where the match is weak. Rows give clone size only sometimes, using once, few, many, or a class for an expanded clone.

v_call: TRBV9; j_call: TRBJ1-2; d_call: .; clone_size: .; cdr3_aa: CASSPANYGYTF; cdr3_nt: TGTGCCAGCAGTCCCGCTAACTATGGCTACACCTTC
v_call: TRBV4-1; j_call: TRBJ2-5; d_call: TRBD2; clone_size: .; cdr3_aa: CASSPGTSGEETQYF; cdr3_nt: TGCGCCAGCAGCCCCGGGACTAGCGGAGAAGAGACCCAGTACTTC
v_call: TRBV18; j_call: TRBJ1-5; d_call: TRBD1; clone_size: .; cdr3_aa: CASSQGQGNQPQHF; cdr3_nt: TGTGCCAGCTCACAGGGACAGGGGAATCAGCCCCAGCATTTT
v_call: TRBV11-2; j_call: TRBJ1-2; d_call: .; clone_size: .; cdr3_aa: CASSFVTGGYTF; cdr3_nt: TGTGCCAGCAGCTTTGTAACAGGGGGCTACACCTTC
v_call: TRBV19; j_call: TRBJ2-5; d_call: .; clone_size: .; cdr3_aa: CASSRQEMQTQYF; cdr3_nt: TGTGCCAGTAGTAGACAGGAGATGCAGACCCAGTACTTC
v_call: TRBV5-6; j_call: TRBJ2-7; d_call: .; clone_size: .; cdr3_aa: CASSRDIGGRGDEQYF; cdr3_nt: TGTGCCAGCAGCCGGGATATTGGTGGCAGGGGAGACGAGCAGTACTTC
v_call: TRBV11-3; j_call: TRBJ1-3; d_call: .; clone_size: .; cdr3_aa: CASSSTLGRDTIYF; cdr3_nt: TGTGCCAGCAGCTCGACCTTGGGCAGGGACACCATATATTTT
v_call: TRBV25-1; j_call: TRBJ1-4; d_call: TRBD1; clone_size: .; cdr3_aa: CASRGGQGIEKLFF; cdr3_nt: TGTGCCAGCAGGGGGGGACAGGGTATTGAAAAACTGTTTTTT
v_call: TRBV19; j_call: TRBJ2-7; d_call: .; clone_size: .; cdr3_aa: CASSQQTIYEQYF; cdr3_nt: TGTGCCAGTAGTCAGCAGACAATTTACGAGCAGTACTTC
v_call: TRBV5-1; j_call: TRBJ2-7; d_call: TRBD1; clone_size: once; cdr3_aa: CASSLLPGGYEQYF; cdr3_nt: TGCGCCAGCAGCTTGTTACCAGGGGGCTACGAGCAGTACTTC
v_call: TRBV10-3; j_call: TRBJ2-3; d_call: .; clone_size: .; cdr3_aa: CAISELDTQYF; cdr3_nt: TGTGCCATCAGTGAGCTGGATACGCAGTATTTT
v_call: TRBV7-8; j_call: TRBJ2-3; d_call: .; clone_size: .; cdr3_aa: CASSLEGGLRAVTSTDTQYF; cdr3_nt: TGTGCCAGCAGCTTAGAGGGCGGACTTAGAGCGGTTACTAGCACAGATACGCAGTATTTT
v_call: TRBV6-5; j_call: TRBJ1-1; d_call: .; clone_size: .; cdr3_aa: CASSPSADLTEAFF; cdr3_nt: TGTGCCAGCAGTCCCTCAGCGGACCTCACTGAAGCTTTCTTT
v_call: TRBV27; j_call: TRBJ1-1; d_call: .; clone_size: .; cdr3_aa: CASSPQDWNTEAFF; cdr3_nt: TGTGCCAGCAGTCCCCAGGACTGGAACACTGAAGCTTTCTTT
v_call: TRBV19; j_call: TRBJ1-3; d_call: .; clone_size: .; cdr3_aa: CASKVRFMNTIYF; cdr3_nt: TGTGCCAGTAAAGTGAGGTTTATGAACACCATATATTTT
v_call: TRBV7-2; j_call: TRBJ1-2; d_call: TRBD1; clone_size: .; cdr3_aa: CASSQGTGGALGYTF; cdr3_nt: TGTGCCAGCAGCCAAGGAACAGGGGGCGCGTTGGGCTACACCTTC
v_call: TRBV2; j_call: TRBJ2-2; d_call: .; clone_size: .; cdr3_aa: CASSVVNTGELFF; cdr3_nt: TGTGCCAGCAGCGTAGTAAACACCGGGGAGCTGTTTTTT
v_call: TRBV5-1; j_call: TRBJ2-7; d_call: TRBD2; clone_size: .; cdr3_aa: CASSLGGGTYEQYF; cdr3_nt: TGCGCCAGCAGCCTGGGGGGAGGGACCTACGAGCAGTACTTC
v_call: TRBV13; j_call: TRBJ2-4; d_call: .; clone_size: .; cdr3_aa: CASSARGSLVTKNIQYF; cdr3_nt: TGTGCCAGCAGCGCTAGAGGATCTCTTGTAACCAAAAACATTCAGTACTTC
v_call: TRBV5-4; j_call: TRBJ2-3; d_call: TRBD2; clone_size: .; cdr3_aa: CASSEGGGGRYTDTQYF; cdr3_nt: TGTGCCAGCAGCGAGGGTGGCGGGGGGCGATACACAGATACGCAGTATTTT
v_call: TRBV5-4; j_call: TRBJ2-7; d_call: TRBD1; clone_size: .; cdr3_aa: CASSLGDRGGEQYF; cdr3_nt: TGTGCCAGCAGCCTCGGGGACAGGGGTGGCGAGCAGTACTTC
v_call: TRBV7-9; j_call: TRBJ1-4; d_call: TRBD1; clone_size: .; cdr3_aa: CASSSPGQLNEKLFF; cdr3_nt: TGTGCCAGCAGCTCCCCGGGACAGCTTAATGAAAAACTGTTTTTT
v_call: TRBV5-1; j_call: TRBJ2-1; d_call: TRBD2; clone_size: .; cdr3_aa: CASSLRRGGGGSYNEQFF; cdr3_nt: TGCGCCAGCAGCTTACGTAGGGGCGGGGGGGGCTCCTACAATGAGCAGTTCTTC
v_call: TRBV5-1; j_call: TRBJ2-7; d_call: TRBD2; clone_size: .; cdr3_aa: CASSPSGTSNEQYF; cdr3_nt: TGCGCCAGCAGCCCGTCCGGGACTAGCAACGAGCAGTACTTC
v_call: TRBV20-1; j_call: TRBJ2-7; d_call: .; clone_size: .; cdr3_aa: CSARKGDEQYF; cdr3_nt: TGCAGTGCCCGAAAGGGGGACGAGCAGTACTTC
v_call: TRBV14; j_call: TRBJ2-1; d_call: TRBD2; clone_size: .; cdr3_aa: CASSLLGGSSYNEQFF; cdr3_nt: TGTGCCAGCAGCCTCCTAGGCGGGAGCTCCTACAATGAGCAGTTCTTC
v_call: TRBV30; j_call: TRBJ2-7; d_call: TRBD2; clone_size: few; cdr3_aa: CAWSSGLAGGEQYF; cdr3_nt: TGTGCCTGGAGTTCGGGACTAGCGGGAGGGGAGCAGTACTTC
v_call: TRBV6-5; j_call: TRBJ1-1; d_call: .; clone_size: .; cdr3_aa: CASSLNGGTTEAFF; cdr3_nt: TGTGCCAGCAGCTTAAATGGTGGGACAACAGAAGCTTTCTTT
v_call: TRBV18; j_call: TRBJ1-1; d_call: .; clone_size: .; cdr3_aa: CASSPGTGGRRNTEAFF; cdr3_nt: TGTGCCAGCTCACCAGGGACGGGGGGACGGAGGAACACTGAAGCTTTCTTT
v_call: TRBV4-3; j_call: TRBJ2-5; d_call: TRBD2; clone_size: .; cdr3_aa: CASSQELAGVGETQYF; cdr3_nt: TGCGCCAGCAGCCAAGAATTAGCGGGAGTGGGAGAGACCCAGTACTTC
v_call: TRBV19; j_call: TRBJ2-5; d_call: .; clone_size: .; cdr3_aa: CASSIGQSQETQYF; cdr3_nt: TGTGCCAGTAGTATAGGACAGTCCCAAGAGACCCAGTACTTC
v_call: TRBV9; j_call: TRBJ1-3; d_call: .; clone_size: .; cdr3_aa: CASSSSTRGSGNTIYF; cdr3_nt: TGTGCCAGCAGTTCCTCTACCAGGGGATCTGGAAACACCATATATTTT
v_call: TRBV7-9; j_call: TRBJ1-1; d_call: .; clone_size: .; cdr3_aa: CASSHDRNEAFF; cdr3_nt: TGTGCCAGCAGCCACGACAGAAATGAAGCTTTCTTT
v_call: TRBV10-3; j_call: TRBJ1-2; d_call: TRBD1; clone_size: .; cdr3_aa: CAISEGTGSEGYTF; cdr3_nt: TGTGCCATCAGTGAAGGGACAGGGTCGGAGGGCTACACCTTC
v_call: TRBV18; j_call: TRBJ2-7; d_call: TRBD1; clone_size: .; cdr3_aa: CASSLLQGDEQYF; cdr3_nt: TGTGCCAGCTCACTACTACAGGGGGACGAGCAGTACTTC
v_call: TRBV19; j_call: TRBJ1-2; d_call: TRBD1; clone_size: once; cdr3_aa: CASSFRDRDGYTF; cdr3_nt: TGTGCCAGTAGTTTTCGGGACAGGGACGGCTACACCTTC
v_call: TRBV28; j_call: TRBJ1-2; d_call: TRBD1; clone_size: .; cdr3_aa: CASSSGQGSRGYTF; cdr3_nt: TGTGCCAGCAGTTCCGGACAGGGATCCCGGGGCTACACCTTC
v_call: TRBV2; j_call: TRBJ1-1; d_call: .; clone_size: .; cdr3_aa: CASSDLGAERWFDTEAFF; cdr3_nt: TGTGCCAGCAGTGATTTGGGTGCGGAGAGGTGGTTCGACACTGAAGCTTTCTTT
v_call: TRBV4-1; j_call: TRBJ2-7; d_call: .; clone_size: .; cdr3_aa: CASSPEPGDTYEQYF; cdr3_nt: TGCGCCAGCAGCCCTGAACCCGGGGATACCTACGAGCAGTACTTC
v_call: TRBV2; j_call: TRBJ1-2; d_call: TRBD1; clone_size: .; cdr3_aa: CASSEAGQVYGYTF; cdr3_nt: TGTGCCAGCAGTGAAGCGGGACAGGTCTATGGCTACACCTTC